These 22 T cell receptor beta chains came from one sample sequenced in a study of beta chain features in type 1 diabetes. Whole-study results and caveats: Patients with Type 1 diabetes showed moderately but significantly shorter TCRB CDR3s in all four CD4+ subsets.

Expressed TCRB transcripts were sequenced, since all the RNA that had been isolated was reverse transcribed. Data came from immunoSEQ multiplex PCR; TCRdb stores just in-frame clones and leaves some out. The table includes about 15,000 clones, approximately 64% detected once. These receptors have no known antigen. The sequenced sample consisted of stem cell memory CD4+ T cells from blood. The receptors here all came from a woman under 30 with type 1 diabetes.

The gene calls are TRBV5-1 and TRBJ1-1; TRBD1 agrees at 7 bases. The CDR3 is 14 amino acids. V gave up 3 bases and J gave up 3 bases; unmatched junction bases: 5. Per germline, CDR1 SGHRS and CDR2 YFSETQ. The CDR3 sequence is CASSSQGQDTEAFF. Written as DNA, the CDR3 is TGCGCCAGCAGCTCACAGGGGCAGGACACTGAAGCTTTCTTT.

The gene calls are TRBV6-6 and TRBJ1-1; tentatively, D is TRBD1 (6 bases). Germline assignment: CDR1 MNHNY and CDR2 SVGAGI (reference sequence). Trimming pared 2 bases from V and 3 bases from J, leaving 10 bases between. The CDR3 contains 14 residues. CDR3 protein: CASSYLGGDTEAFF. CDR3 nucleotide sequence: TGTGCCAGCAGTTACCTAGGGGGGGACACTGAAGCTTTCTTT.

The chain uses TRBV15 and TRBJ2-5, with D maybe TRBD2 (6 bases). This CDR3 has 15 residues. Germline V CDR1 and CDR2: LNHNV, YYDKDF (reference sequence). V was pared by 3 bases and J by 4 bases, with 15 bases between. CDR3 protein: CATSRGTPGVETQYF. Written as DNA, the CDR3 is TGTGCCACCAGCAGGGGGACTCCAGGTGTAGAGACCCAGTACTTC.

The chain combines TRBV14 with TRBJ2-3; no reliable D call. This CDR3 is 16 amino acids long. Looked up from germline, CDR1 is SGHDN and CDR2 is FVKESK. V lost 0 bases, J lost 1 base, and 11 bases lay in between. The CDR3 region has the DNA TGTGCCAGCAGCCAAGATCCCGGGTGGGGCACAGATACGCAGTATTTT. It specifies CASSQDPGWGTDTQYF.

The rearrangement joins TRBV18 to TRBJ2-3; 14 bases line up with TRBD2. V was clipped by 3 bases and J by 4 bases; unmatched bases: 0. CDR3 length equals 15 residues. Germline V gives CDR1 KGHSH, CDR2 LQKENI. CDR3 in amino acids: CASSPGLAGADTQYF. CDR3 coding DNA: TGTGCCAGCTCACCGGGACTAGCGGGAGCAGATACGCAGTATTTT.

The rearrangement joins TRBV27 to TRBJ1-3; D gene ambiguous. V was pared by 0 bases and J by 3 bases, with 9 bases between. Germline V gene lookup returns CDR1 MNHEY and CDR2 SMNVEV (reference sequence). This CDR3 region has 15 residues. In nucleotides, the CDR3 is TGTGCCAGCAGTTTATCGGAGGGAGGTGGAAACACCATATATTTT. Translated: CASSLSEGGGNTIYF.

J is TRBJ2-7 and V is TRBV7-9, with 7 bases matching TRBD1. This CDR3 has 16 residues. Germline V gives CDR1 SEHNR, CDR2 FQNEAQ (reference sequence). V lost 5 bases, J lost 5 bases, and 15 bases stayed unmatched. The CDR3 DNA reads TGTGCCAGCAGCCCTTGGCGAGGGGGCGTCGTAAACGAGCAGTACTTC. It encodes CASSPWRGGVVNEQYF.

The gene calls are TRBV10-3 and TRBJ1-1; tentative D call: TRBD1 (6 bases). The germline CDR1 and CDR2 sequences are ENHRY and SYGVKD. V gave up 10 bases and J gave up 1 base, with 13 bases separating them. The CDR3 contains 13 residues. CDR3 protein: CASRTAKNTEAFF. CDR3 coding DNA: TGTGCCAGCCGGACAGCCAAGAACACTGAAGCTTTCTTT.

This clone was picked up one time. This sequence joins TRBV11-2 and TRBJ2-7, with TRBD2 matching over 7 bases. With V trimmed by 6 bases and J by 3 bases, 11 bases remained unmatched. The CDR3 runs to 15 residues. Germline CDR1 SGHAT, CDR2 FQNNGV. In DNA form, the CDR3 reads TGTGCCAGCAGGGTCGAGCGGGGAGGATACTACGAGCAGTACTTC. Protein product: CASRVERGGYYEQYF.

CDR3 region: CASSVPGGNEQFF. The CDR3 DNA is TGTGCCAGCAGTGTTCCAGGGGGTAATGAGCAGTTCTTC. The rearrangement links TRBV6-1 to TRBJ2-1; 7 nucleotides align to TRBD1. V lost 4 bases, J lost 7 bases, and 4 bases stayed unmatched. The germline V gene has CDR1 MNHNS and CDR2 SASEGT. This CDR3 is 13 amino acids long.

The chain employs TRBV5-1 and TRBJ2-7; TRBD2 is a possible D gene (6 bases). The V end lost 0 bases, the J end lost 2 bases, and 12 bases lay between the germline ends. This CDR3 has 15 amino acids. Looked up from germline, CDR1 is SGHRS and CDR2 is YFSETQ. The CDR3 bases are TGCGCCAGCAGCTTGGGCCTAGCGCAGACCTACGAGCAGTACTTC. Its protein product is CASSLGLAQTYEQYF. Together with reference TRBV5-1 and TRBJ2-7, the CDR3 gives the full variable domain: KAGVTQTPRYLIKTRGQQVTLSCSPISGHRSVSWYQQTPGQGLQFLFEYFSETQRNKGNFPGRFSGRQFSNSRSEMNVSTLELGDSALYLCASSLGLAQTYEQYFGPGTRLTVT.

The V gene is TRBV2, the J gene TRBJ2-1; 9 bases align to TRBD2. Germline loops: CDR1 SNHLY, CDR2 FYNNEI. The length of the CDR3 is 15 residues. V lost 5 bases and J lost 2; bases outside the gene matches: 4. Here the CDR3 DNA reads TGTGCCAGCAGTCTTGCGGGGGGGCCCTACAATGAGCAGTTCTTC. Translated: CASSLAGGPYNEQFF.

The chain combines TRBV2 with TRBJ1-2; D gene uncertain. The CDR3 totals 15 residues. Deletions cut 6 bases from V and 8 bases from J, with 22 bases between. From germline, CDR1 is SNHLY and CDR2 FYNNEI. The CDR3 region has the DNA TGTGCCAGCAGCGTGAAAACCGGGTCCTTTGGAGGCTACACCTTC. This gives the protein CASSVKTGSFGGYTF.

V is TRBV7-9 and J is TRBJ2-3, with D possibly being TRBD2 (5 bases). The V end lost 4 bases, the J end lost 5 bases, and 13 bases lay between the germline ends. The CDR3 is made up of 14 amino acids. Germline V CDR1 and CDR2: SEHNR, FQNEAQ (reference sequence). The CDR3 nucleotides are TGTGCCAGCAGCTCCTCTAGCACCGGAGATACGCAGTATTTT. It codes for CASSSSSTGDTQYF.

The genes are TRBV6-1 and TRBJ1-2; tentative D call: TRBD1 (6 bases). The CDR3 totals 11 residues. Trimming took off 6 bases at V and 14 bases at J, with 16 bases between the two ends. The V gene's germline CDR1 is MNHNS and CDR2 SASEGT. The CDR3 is CASRRDTAVTF. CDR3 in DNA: TGTGCCAGCAGGAGGGACACTGCTGTGACCTTC.

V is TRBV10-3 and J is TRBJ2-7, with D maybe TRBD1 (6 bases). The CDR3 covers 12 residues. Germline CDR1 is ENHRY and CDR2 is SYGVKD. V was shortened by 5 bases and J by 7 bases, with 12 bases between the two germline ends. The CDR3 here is CAISPGAGEQYF. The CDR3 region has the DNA TGTGCCATCAGTCCAGGGGCCGGGGAGCAGTACTTC.

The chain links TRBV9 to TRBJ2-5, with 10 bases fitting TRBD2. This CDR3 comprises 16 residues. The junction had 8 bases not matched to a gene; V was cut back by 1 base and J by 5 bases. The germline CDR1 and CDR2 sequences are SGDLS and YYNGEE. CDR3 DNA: TGTGCCAGCAGCGTATCGTCGCTAGCGGGAGTGGAGACCCAGTACTTC. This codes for CASSVSSLAGVETQYF. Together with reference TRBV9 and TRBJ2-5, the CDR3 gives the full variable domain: DSGVTQTPKHLITATGQRVTLRCSPRSGDLSVYWYQQSLDQGLQFLIQYYNGEERAKGNILERFSAQQFPDLHSELNLSSLELGDSALYFCASSVSSLAGVETQYFGPGTRLLVL.

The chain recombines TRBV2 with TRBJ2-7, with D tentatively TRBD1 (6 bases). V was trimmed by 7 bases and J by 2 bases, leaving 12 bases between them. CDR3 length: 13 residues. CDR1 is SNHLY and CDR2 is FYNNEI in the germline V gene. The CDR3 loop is CASIDRPPYEQYF. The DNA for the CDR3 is TGTGCCAGCATCGACAGGCCCCCCTACGAGCAGTACTTC.

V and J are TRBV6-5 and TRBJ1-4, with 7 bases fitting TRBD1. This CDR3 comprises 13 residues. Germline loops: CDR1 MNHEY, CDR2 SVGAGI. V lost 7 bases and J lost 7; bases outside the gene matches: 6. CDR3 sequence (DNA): TGTGCCAGCAAGCTACAGGGGAGTGAAAAACTGTTTTTT. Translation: CASKLQGSEKLFF.

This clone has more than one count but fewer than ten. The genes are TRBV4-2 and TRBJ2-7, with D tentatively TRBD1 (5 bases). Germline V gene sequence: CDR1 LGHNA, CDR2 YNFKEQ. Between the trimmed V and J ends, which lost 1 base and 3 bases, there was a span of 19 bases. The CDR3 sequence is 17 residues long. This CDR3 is CASSQGLGQGIGYEQYF. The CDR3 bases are TGTGCCAGCAGCCAAGGCTTGGGGCAGGGAATTGGCTACGAGCAGTACTTC.

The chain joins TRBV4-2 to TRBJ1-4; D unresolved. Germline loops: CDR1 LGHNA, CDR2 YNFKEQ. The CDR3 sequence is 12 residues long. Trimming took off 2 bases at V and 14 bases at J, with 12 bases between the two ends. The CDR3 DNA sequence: TGTGCCAGCAGCCAAATACAAGGAGAGCTGTTTTTT. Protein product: CASSQIQGELFF.

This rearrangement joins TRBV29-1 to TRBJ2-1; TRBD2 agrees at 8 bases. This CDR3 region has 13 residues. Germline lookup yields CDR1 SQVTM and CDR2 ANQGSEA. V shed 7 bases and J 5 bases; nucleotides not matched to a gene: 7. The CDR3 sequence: CSARLAWNNEQFF. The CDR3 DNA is TGCAGCGCGAGACTAGCGTGGAACAATGAGCAGTTCTTC.